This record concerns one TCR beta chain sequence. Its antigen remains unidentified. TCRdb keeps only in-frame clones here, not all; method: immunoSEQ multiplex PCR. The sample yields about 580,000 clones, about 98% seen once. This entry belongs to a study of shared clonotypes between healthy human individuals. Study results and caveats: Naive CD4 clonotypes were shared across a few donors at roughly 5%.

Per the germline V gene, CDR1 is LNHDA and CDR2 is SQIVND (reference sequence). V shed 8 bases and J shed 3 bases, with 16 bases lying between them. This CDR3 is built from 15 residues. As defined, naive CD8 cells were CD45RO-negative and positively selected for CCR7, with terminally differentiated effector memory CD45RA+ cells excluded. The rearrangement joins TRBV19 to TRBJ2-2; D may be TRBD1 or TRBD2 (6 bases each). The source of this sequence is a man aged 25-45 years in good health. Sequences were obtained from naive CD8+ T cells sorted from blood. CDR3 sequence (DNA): TGTGCCAGTTTTCGGGGGCCTAGAGACACCGGGGAGCTGTTTTTT. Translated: CASFRGPRDTGELFF.